This T cell receptor (beta chain) was identified in a study of cytomegalovirus exposure and HLA in healthy donors. The wider study: The approximately 120 validation repertoires and the approximately 700 first-cohort repertoires shared a platform, a later analysis reported.

Produced via immunoSEQ multiplex PCR; TCRdb's table is partial and in-frame only. The sample holds around 250,000 clones, around 91% seen once. Points on this clone: The antigen is undetermined.

Study-wide points: Researchers reported that a few CMV-associated chains were confirmed in vitro as CMV antigen-specific.

Germline V gene sequence: CDR1 MNHEY, CDR2 SMNVEV (reference sequence). The CDR3 spans 17 residues. V dropped 2 bases and J dropped 5; count of bases not matched to a gene: 14. This clonotype was obtained from a woman between 18 and 30 years old in good health and CMV-seronegative. Input material: PBMCs. The gene calls are TRBV27 and TRBJ1-2; 7 positions agree with TRBD1. Here the CDR3 DNA reads TGTGCCAGCAGTTTACAGGCTAAAGGGACAGCCGTATATGGCTACACCTTC. Encoded protein: CASSLQAKGTAVYGYTF.